Below, 16 T cell receptor beta chains from the same sample are listed, as sequenced in a study of blood T cell repertoires in COVID-19. Method: immunoSEQ multiplex PCR; TCRdb's copy keeps in-frame clones and lacks some. The table includes about 210,000 clones, 70% to 90% detected once. Material: peripheral blood. The receptors were sampled from a man aged 55 to 70 with COVID-19, enrolled during active disease.

V is TRBV5-1 and J is TRBJ2-3; TRBD2 aligns across 8 bases. CDR1 is SGHRS, CDR2 YFSETQ, per germline. The V gene end was trimmed by 5 bases and the J gene end by 3 bases; junction bases not matched to a gene: 11. This CDR3 spans 16 amino acids. CDR3 region: CASSISGRGGTDTQYF. The CDR3 DNA sequence: TGCGCCAGCAGTATCAGCGGGAGAGGAGGGACAGATACGCAGTATTTT.

In this sample, this clone turned up once. The genes are TRBV7-3 and TRBJ2-2, with D tentatively TRBD1 (7 bases). Germline CDR1 reads SGHTA; CDR2 reads FQGTGA. The CDR3 extends over 15 amino acids. V lost 2 bases and J 6 bases, leaving 13 bases between the germline ends. The CDR3 is CASSLRQGGAGELFF. The CDR3 DNA reads as TGTGCCAGCAGCTTACGACAGGGAGGCGCCGGGGAGCTGTTTTTT.

V gene TRBV4-2 combines with J gene TRBJ1-5; D gene ambiguous. The CDR3 spans 14 residues. The V end lost 0 bases, the J end lost 7 bases, and 10 bases lay between the germline ends. Germline loops: CDR1 LGHNA, CDR2 YNFKEQ. The CDR3 here is CASSQEIGSQPQHF. CDR3 in DNA: TGTGCCAGCAGCCAAGAAATCGGTAGCCAGCCCCAGCATTTT.

The chain joins TRBV6-1 to TRBJ1-4; D is unclear. This CDR3 spans 15 amino acids. Trimming cost V 3 bases and J 7 bases, with 15 bases left between them. Germline-derived CDR1 and CDR2 are MNHNS and SASEGT. This CDR3 reads CASSEVRGRSEKLFF. The DNA for the CDR3 is TGTGCCAGCAGTGAGGTCCGCGGTCGGAGTGAAAAACTGTTTTTT.

The chain carries TRBV24-1 and TRBJ2-1, with TRBD1 matching over 10 bases. V dropped 3 bases and J dropped 7; count of bases not matched to a gene: 8. CDR1 and CDR2 from the germline V gene are KGHDR and SFDVKD. The CDR3 is 16 amino acids. The CDR3 loop reads CATSDTDRGQRNEQFF. Here the CDR3 DNA reads TGTGCCACCAGTGATACCGACAGGGGGCAGCGGAATGAGCAGTTCTTC.

This clone was detected a few times. This chain connects TRBV2 to TRBJ2-5; 10 bases align to TRBD2. Looked up from germline, CDR1 is SNHLY and CDR2 is FYNNEI. The CDR3 is 16 amino acids. V trimming: 3 bases; J trimming: 4 bases; junction bases outside the gene matches: 8. Here the CDR3 DNA reads TGTGCCAGCAGTGATTTGCTAGCGGGAGTGGGAGAGACCCAGTACTTC. It yields the protein CASSDLLAGVGETQYF.

The chain uses TRBV4-2 and TRBJ2-2, with D tentatively TRBD2 (6 bases). V was cut by 5 bases and J by 1 base, with 14 bases left in between. The germline CDR1 and CDR2 sequences are LGHNA and YNFKEQ. The CDR3 contains 16 residues. This CDR3 reads CASSVIGGLNTGELFF. CDR3 nucleotide sequence: TGTGCCAGCAGCGTGATCGGGGGTTTGAACACCGGGGAGCTGTTTTTT.

The chain is built from TRBV5-1 and TRBJ2-7; D remains unclear. V lost 4 bases and J lost 0, with 11 bases in between. Germline CDR1 is SGHRS and CDR2 is YFSETQ. The length of the CDR3 is 14 residues. CDR3 sequence: CASSLLPNSYEQYF. The CDR3 DNA follows: TGCGCCAGCAGCCTTTTACCTAACTCCTACGAGCAGTACTTC. The entire variable domain, with the rest obtained from reference TRBV5-1 and TRBJ2-7, is as follows: KAGVTQTPRYLIKTRGQQVTLSCSPISGHRSVSWYQQTPGQGLQFLFEYFSETQRNKGNFPGRFSGRQFSNSRSEMNVSTLELGDSALYLCASSLLPNSYEQYFGPGTRLTVT.

The chain combines TRBV4-2 with TRBJ2-3, with 10 bases lining up with TRBD2. Germline CDR1 LGHNA, CDR2 YNFKEQ. V lost 5 bases and J lost 0; bases outside the gene matches: 2. This CDR3 has 15 amino acids. The CDR3 region has the DNA TGTGCCAGCAGCAAGACTAGCGGGAGCACAGATACGCAGTATTTT. Translation gives CASSKTSGSTDTQYF.

The rearrangement joins TRBV4-1 to TRBJ1-1; 8 bases fit TRBD1. Losses at the gene ends were 4 bases for V and 1 base for J; bases not matched to a gene: 5. This CDR3 is 15 amino acids long. Germline-derived CDR1 and CDR2 are MGHRA and YSYEKL. DNA of the CDR3: TGCGCCAGCAGCCTTGCCGGGACAGGGAACACTGAAGCTTTCTTT. This codes for CASSLAGTGNTEAFF.

This sequence joins TRBV28 and TRBJ1-3; D may be TRBD1 (5 bases). The length of the CDR3 is 15 residues. The germline V and J ends were trimmed by 4 bases and 7 bases, with 17 bases remaining between them. Per germline, CDR1 MDHEN and CDR2 SYDVKM. The CDR3 bases are TGTGCCAGCAGTTCAGGGCGAGTTGGAAGTAACACCATATATTTT. Translating it yields CASSSGRVGSNTIYF.

The V call is TRBV6-2 or TRBV6-3, the J call TRBJ2-5; 8 bases are a match to TRBD1. This CDR3 has 14 residues. Unmatched junction bases numbered 2, after V lost 2 bases and J lost 3 bases. The germline V gene encodes CDR1 MNHEY and CDR2 SVGEGT. The CDR3 loop is CASSYMDREETQYF. The CDR3 DNA sequence: TGTGCCAGCAGTTACATGGACAGGGAAGAGACCCAGTACTTC.

In its sample, this clone was seen once. V is TRBV7-2 and J is TRBJ1-5, with D possibly being TRBD1 (6 bases). Per germline, CDR1 SGHTA and CDR2 FQGNSA. The V end was cut by 5 bases, the J end by 1 base, with 12 bases between. The CDR3 contains 15 residues. As DNA, the CDR3 is TGTGCCAGCAGCCCCACAGGGTTAAGCAATCAGCCCCAGCATTTT. Translated, it gives CASSPTGLSNQPQHF.

The V and J genes are TRBV7-2 and TRBJ2-3; TRBD1 matches 9 bases. CDR3 length: 15 residues. The trim removed 5 bases at V and 3 bases at J, leaving 6 bases unmatched. Germline lookup yields CDR1 SGHTA and CDR2 FQGNSA. CDR3 loop: CASSDRDRATDTQYF. The CDR3 coding sequence is TGTGCCAGCAGCGACCGGGACAGGGCAACAGATACGCAGTATTTT.

The chain carries TRBV29-1 and TRBJ1-1, with 10 bases matching TRBD1. The CDR3 has 17 residues. J gave up 7 bases and V 0 bases, and 14 bases lay outside the gene matches. Looked up from germline, CDR1 is SQVTM and CDR2 is ANQGSEA. CDR3 DNA: TGCAGCGTTGAAGACCGAAAGTCGGGACAGGGGAAGATTGAAGCTTTCTTT. It yields the protein CSVEDRKSGQGKIEAFF.

The V gene is TRBV19, the J gene TRBJ2-2, with D perhaps TRBD2 (5 bases). Germline V gene lookup returns CDR1 LNHDA and CDR2 SQIVND (reference sequence). The CDR3 totals 15 residues. V lost 6 bases, J lost 4 bases, and 15 bases lay in between. CDR3 DNA sequence: TGTGCCAGTAGCAACCCCGGACTGATCACCGGGGAGCTGTTTTTT. Its protein product is CASSNPGLITGELFF.